Described below is a single T cell receptor beta chain sequence and its context. Its specificity is not known. A much larger clone lies a single base off, so this may be a read error. This specimen belongs to a study of tumor and adjacent non-tumor tissue in lung cancer. Turning to the study itself: The patients, 10 to 11 men and roughly 5 women, were roughly 31 to 80 with stage I to III disease. The study, taken as a whole, reports: Tumor TCR diversity, when higher, was linked to shorter survival. Compared with tumor, normal lung showed significantly lower TCR diversity.

No cell sorting was done before RNA was extracted from the tissue. A modified ARM-PCR protocol with three rounds of nested PCR amplified TCRbeta. TCRdb reprocessed the multiplex PCR reads with MiXCR, giving one entry per CDR3 protein. The data hold 75,000 to 95,000 distinct CDR3 sequences, with about 72% observed a single time. The TCR originated in a man between 60 and 75 years old with non-small cell lung cancer. Sequenced input: lung tumor tissue.

CDR3 in amino acids: CASSLEGEGAPGKTQYF. For the CDR3, the DNA is TGTGCCAGCAGCTTAGAAGGAGAGGGGGCGCCAGGAAAGACCCAGTACTTC. The V call is TRBV7-8, the J call TRBJ2-5; 7 nucleotides agree with TRBD1. This CDR3 spans 17 amino acids. After removal of 1 base from V and 6 bases from J, the junction contained 14 bases not matched to a gene. Germline V lookup: CDR1 SGHVS, CDR2 FQNEAQ.